Below, 27 T cell receptor beta chains from the same sample are listed, as sequenced in a study of blood T cell repertoires in COVID-19. Produced via immunoSEQ multiplex PCR; TCRdb's table is partial and in-frame only. The sample holds 45,000 to 65,000 clones, 90% to 95% seen once. Input material: peripheral blood. The receptors shown here come from a human donor in a cohort sampled during active COVID-19.

V gene TRBV7-6 combines with J gene TRBJ1-1, with a tentative D call TRBD1 (6 bases). V was trimmed by 4 bases and J by 1 base, leaving 22 bases between them. From germline, CDR1 is SGHVS and CDR2 FNYEAQ. The CDR3 sequence is 18 residues long. The CDR3 loop is CASSSEAGVLNWNTEAFF. The CDR3 DNA sequence: TGTGCCAGCAGCTCAGAGGCAGGGGTACTAAACTGGAACACTGAAGCTTTCTTT.

The chain carries TRBV7-9 and TRBJ1-1, with D tentatively TRBD1 (6 bases). Germline CDR1 is SEHNR and CDR2 is FQNEAQ (reference sequence). Deletions cut 5 bases from V and 1 base from J, with 17 bases between. This CDR3 has 16 amino acids. The CDR3 nucleotides read TGTGCCAGCAGCGACTTCCCAGGGGTTGGGAACACTGAAGCTTTCTTT. It yields the protein CASSDFPGVGNTEAFF. The full variable domain, completed using reference TRBV7-9 and TRBJ1-1, is DTGVSQNPRHKITKRGQNVTFRCDPISEHNRLYWYRQTLGQGPEFLTYFQNEAQLEKSRLLSDRFSAERPKGSFSTLEIQRTEQGDSAMYLCASSDFPGVGNTEAFFGQGTRLTVV.

The chain recombines TRBV6-5 with TRBJ2-3; 8 bases match TRBD2. The V gene's germline CDR1 is MNHEY and CDR2 SVGAGI. After removal of 2 bases from V and 1 base from J, the junction contained 5 bases not matched to a gene. The CDR3 is 16 amino acids. CDR3 protein: CASSYKSGGGTDTQYF. CDR3 nucleotide sequence: TGTGCCAGCAGTTACAAGAGCGGGGGTGGCACAGATACGCAGTATTTT.

The gene calls are TRBV5-4 and TRBJ2-7; TRBD2 aligns across 7 bases. Trimming at V came to 4 bases and at J to 6 bases, leaving 7 bases not matched to a gene. Per the germline V gene, CDR1 is SGHNT and CDR2 is YYREEE (reference sequence). The CDR3 is made up of 13 amino acids. The DNA of the CDR3 is TGTGCCAGCAGCACAAGACTAGCCGGCGAGCAGTACTTC. It encodes CASSTRLAGEQYF.

This clone was detected only a few times. V gene TRBV5-5 combines with J gene TRBJ2-7, with D maybe TRBD1 (5 bases). Trimming stripped 2 bases from V and 4 bases from J, with 10 bases between. The CDR3 covers 13 residues. Germline V gene lookup returns CDR1 SGHKS and CDR2 YYEKEE (reference sequence). CDR3: CASSFQGSYEQYF. The CDR3 DNA reads TGTGCCAGCAGCTTTCAGGGTAGTTACGAGCAGTACTTC.

With respect to this clone: The junction departs from the called germline gene at one end, perhaps through a read error. Written as DNA, the CDR3 is TGTGCTAGCAGCTTCGGGTCAGGGAATGGCAATGAGCAGTTCTTC. Its translation: CASSFGSGNGNEQFF. This rearrangement joins TRBV7-7 to TRBJ2-1; TRBD1 might be the D (5 bases). This CDR3 region has 15 residues. Germline CDR1 reads SSHAT; CDR2 reads FNYEAQ (reference sequence). Together with reference TRBV7-7 and TRBJ2-1, the CDR3 gives the full variable domain: GAGVSQSPRYKVTKRGQDVTLRCDPISSHATLYWYQQALGQGPEFLTYFNYEAQPDKSGLPSDRFSAERPEGSISTLTIQRTEQRDSAMYRCASSFGSGNGNEQFFGPGTRLTVL.

V gene TRBV2 combines with J gene TRBJ2-7; D is unclear. Germline assignment: CDR1 SNHLY and CDR2 FYNNEI. The CDR3 runs 12 residues. The ends were cut back, 5 bases at V and 4 bases at J, with 9 bases in the middle. The CDR3 DNA sequence: TGTGCCAGCAGTTTTGAGAGGTACGAGCAGTACTTC. Amino acids: CASSFERYEQYF.

The genes are TRBV9 and TRBJ2-5; 10 nucleotides align to TRBD2. CDR1 and CDR2 from the germline V gene are SGDLS and YYNGEE. This CDR3 comprises 18 residues. V was clipped by 0 bases and J by 5 bases; unmatched bases: 13. CDR3 loop: CASSVDPAGGPTGETQYF. The CDR3 region has the DNA TGTGCCAGCAGCGTAGATCCAGCGGGGGGGCCCACGGGGGAGACCCAGTACTTC.

V usage is TRBV19 and J usage is TRBJ2-7; 9 nucleotides line up with TRBD1. V was clipped by 2 bases and J by 3 bases; unmatched bases: 5. This CDR3 contains 15 residues. Looked up from germline, CDR1 is LNHDA and CDR2 is SQIVND (reference sequence). CDR3: CASSILSDRGYEQYF. The CDR3 region has the DNA TGTGCCAGTAGTATACTGTCGGACAGGGGCTACGAGCAGTACTTC.

V and J are TRBV18 and TRBJ1-2, with 7 bases that match TRBD1. CDR3 length: 15 residues. The germline gives CDR1 KGHSH, CDR2 LQKENI. V shed 4 bases, J shed 0 bases, and the junction held 5 bases outside the gene matches. The DNA of the CDR3 is TGTGCCAGCTCACAAACGGGACAGTCTAACTATGGCTACACCTTC. The encoded protein is CASSQTGQSNYGYTF.

This clone was recorded a few times. The rearrangement uses TRBV28 and TRBJ2-7; D is unresolved. V gave up 0 bases and J gave up 2 bases, with 14 bases separating them. CDR1 is MDHEN, CDR2 SYDVKM, per germline. This CDR3 is built from 16 residues. CDR3 protein: CASSLWASVSPYEQYF. The CDR3 bases are TGTGCCAGCAGTTTATGGGCCAGCGTCAGTCCCTACGAGCAGTACTTC.

The chain employs TRBV12-3 or TRBV12-4 and TRBJ1-1; TRBD1 matches at 7 bases. This CDR3 comprises 13 residues. Trimming cost V 7 bases and J 4 bases; bases outside gene matches: 6. The CDR3 region has the DNA TGTGCCAGCAACCAACAGGGGCCCACTGAAGCTTTCTTT. Protein sequence: CASNQQGPTEAFF.

The V gene is TRBV11-3, the J gene TRBJ1-1, with unresolved D. Looked up from germline, CDR1 is SGHNT and CDR2 is YENEEA. Trimming removed 5 bases from V and 4 bases from J, with 14 bases in between. The CDR3 is 14 amino acids. The CDR3 loop is CASSRAGSVTEAFF. The DNA of the CDR3 is TGTGCCAGCAGCCGCGCGGGCTCCGTCACTGAAGCTTTCTTT.

The chain is built from TRBV5-1 and TRBJ1-6, with D maybe TRBD1 (6 bases). Germline V lookup: CDR1 SGHRS, CDR2 YFSETQ. The CDR3 length is 17 residues. Trimming took 2 bases from V and 7 from J, leaving 19 bases between them. The CDR3 spells CASSFSRQGKNNSPLHF. CDR3 in DNA: TGCGCCAGCAGCTTCTCGCGGCAGGGGAAAAACAATTCACCCCTCCACTTT.

This chain joins TRBV9 and TRBJ2-3, with D perhaps TRBD2 (5 bases). This CDR3 spans 15 amino acids. Trimming stripped 1 base from V and 3 bases from J, with 12 bases between. Germline V gives CDR1 SGDLS, CDR2 YYNGEE. CDR3 sequence reads: CASSVIPLATDTQYF. In DNA, the CDR3 is TGTGCCAGCAGCGTAATTCCTCTAGCAACAGATACGCAGTATTTT.

This clone has only one observation. The V call is TRBV6-5, the J call TRBJ1-4; 7 bases map to TRBD1. Germline-derived CDR1 and CDR2 are MNHEY and SVGAGI. The V and J ends lost 2 bases and 5 bases, in that order; junction bases with no gene match: 2. This CDR3 has 14 amino acids. The CDR3 region has the DNA TGTGCCAGCAGTTACAGGGGGCAGAATGAAAAACTGTTTTTT. Translating it yields CASSYRGQNEKLFF.

Only one count was recorded for this clone. This CDR3 is CASSLFGTADSPLHF. The DNA for the CDR3 is TGTGCCAGCAGCTTATTCGGGACAGCTGATTCACCCCTCCACTTT. V is TRBV7-3 and J is TRBJ1-6, with TRBD1 matching over 7 bases. The trim removed 2 bases at V and 8 bases at J, leaving 6 bases unmatched. Germline loops: CDR1 SGHTA, CDR2 FQGTGA. CDR3 length: 15 amino acids.

The gene calls are TRBV7-2 and TRBJ2-1, with 13 bases aligning to TRBD2. This CDR3 region has 18 residues. Germline V gives CDR1 SGHTA, CDR2 FQGNSA. The trim removed 5 bases at V and 1 base at J, leaving 8 bases unmatched. The CDR3 DNA sequence: TGTGCCAGCAGCCCCGTGGTACTAGCGGGAGGGTCCTACAATGAGCAGTTCTTC. This translates into CASSPVVLAGGSYNEQFF.

The chain links TRBV7-2 to TRBJ2-7; TRBD2 is a possible D gene (6 bases). Germline assignment: CDR1 SGHTA and CDR2 FQGNSA. V shed 4 bases and J shed 0 bases, with 10 bases lying between them. The CDR3 is 14 amino acids. CDR3 in DNA: TGTGCCAGCAGCTCCCTAGCGAGCTCCTACGAGCAGTACTTC. This gives the protein CASSSLASSYEQYF.

V gene TRBV24-1 combines with J gene TRBJ2-7; D is possibly TRBD2 (6 bases). Germline CDR1 and CDR2: KGHDR and SFDVKD. This CDR3 region has 16 residues. Trimming removed 4 bases at V and 0 bases at J, with 15 bases between. The CDR3 loop is CATSEKDSGPSYEQYF. CDR3 bases: TGTGCCACCAGTGAGAAAGATAGCGGCCCCTCCTACGAGCAGTACTTC.

The DNA for the CDR3 is TGTGCCAGCAGCCCCAGGATAGCGGTGAACACCGGGGAGCTGTTTTTT. Translating gives CASSPRIAVNTGELFF. The chain uses TRBV11-2 and TRBJ2-2, with a weak D call TRBD2 (6 bases). Germline V gene lookup returns CDR1 SGHAT and CDR2 FQNNGV. This CDR3 comprises 16 residues. V shed 5 bases and J shed 1 base, with 14 bases lying between them.

The J gene is TRBJ2-7, the V gene TRBV5-1; perhaps TRBD2 as D (5 bases). The germline V and J ends were trimmed by 1 base and 2 bases, with 16 bases remaining between them. CDR3 size: 16 residues. Germline CDR1 SGHRS, CDR2 YFSETQ. The DNA of the CDR3 is TGCGCCAGCAGCTTGCCGGAACAGAGGGCAGCCTACGAGCAGTACTTC. This encodes CASSLPEQRAAYEQYF.

The DNA of the CDR3 is TGTGCCAGCAGTTTATTGAGAGGGGGCAACACCGGGGAGCTGTTTTTT. Protein sequence: CASSLLRGGNTGELFF. The V call is TRBV27, the J call TRBJ2-2, with TRBD1 matching 7 bases. Germline trimming cut 1 base from V and 2 bases from J; bases unmatched to any gene: 4. CDR3 length equals 16 residues. The germline gives CDR1 MNHEY, CDR2 SMNVEV (reference sequence).

The chain recombines TRBV5-1 with TRBJ2-3, with 15 bases lining up with TRBD2. V lost 0 bases, J lost 5 bases, and 7 bases stayed unmatched. There are 18 residues in the CDR3. From germline, CDR1 is SGHRS and CDR2 YFSETQ. Written as DNA, the CDR3 is TGCGCCAGCAGCTTGGGTAGGACTAGCGGGAGGGCCGTAGATACGCAGTATTTT. Encoded protein: CASSLGRTSGRAVDTQYF.

The chain carries TRBV7-9 and TRBJ2-1, with TRBD2 identical over 9 bases. V shed 3 bases, J shed 0 bases, and the junction held 3 bases outside the gene matches. The CDR3 loop spans 16 amino acids. Per germline, CDR1 SEHNR and CDR2 FQNEAQ (reference sequence). The CDR3 sequence is CASSFVSGSSYNEQFF. As DNA, the CDR3 is TGTGCCAGCAGCTTTGTTAGCGGGAGCTCCTACAATGAGCAGTTCTTC.

The chain is built from TRBV7-8 and TRBJ2-1; 13 positions agree with TRBD2. Germline V lookup: CDR1 SGHVS, CDR2 FQNEAQ. There are 20 residues in the CDR3. J gave up 4 bases and V 4 bases, and 16 bases lay outside the gene matches. CDR3 protein: CASSSDGVWTSGSDYNEQFF. CDR3 nucleotide sequence: TGTGCCAGCAGCTCTGATGGGGTGTGGACTAGCGGGAGTGATTACAATGAGCAGTTCTTC. Drawing the rest from reference TRBV7-8 and TRBJ2-1, the complete variable domain is GAGVSQSPRYKVAKRGQDVALRCDPISGHVSLFWYQQALGQGPEFLTYFQNEAQLDKSGLPSDRFFAERPEGSVSTLKIQRTQQEDSAVYLCASSSDGVWTSGSDYNEQFFGPGTRLTVL.

The V call is TRBV4-1, the J call TRBJ2-7, with 9 bases fitting TRBD1. The CDR3 has 14 residues. The V segment lost 3 bases and the J segment 6 bases; nucleotides outside the gene matches: 6. Per germline, CDR1 MGHRA and CDR2 YSYEKL. CDR3 nucleotides: TGCGCCAGCAGCCACAGGGGACAGGGACCCGAGCAGTACTTC. Translating gives CASSHRGQGPEQYF.